Following are 5 T cell receptor beta chains from one sample sequenced in a study of cytomegalovirus exposure and HLA in healthy donors (dated by TCRdb to 2016 to 2017). Library method: the immunoSEQ multiplex PCR assay. A mixture of 60 forward primers for TCR Vbeta segments and 13 reverse primers for TCR Jbeta segments was used in the multiplex PCR. The table comes from immuneACCESS by way of TCRdb, which keeps in-frame sequences with V and J called. Part of the clones is missing from these tables; in studies checked, under half for an unresolved V gene and the rest for unknown reasons. The sample table lists roughly 97,000 clones, over 9% of them with a count of one. The top ten clones comprise 5.8% of the sample. The source material was PBMCs. The source is a man between 35 and 55 years old in good health and CMV-seropositive.

The V and J genes are TRBV27 and TRBJ2-2; 10 positions agree with TRBD1. This CDR3 contains 19 residues. After removal of 6 bases from V and 4 bases from J, the junction contained 17 bases not matched to a gene. Germline CDR1 is MNHEY and CDR2 is SMNVEV (reference sequence). The CDR3 is CASRPTQQPGQGRTGELFF. The CDR3 nucleotides are TGTGCCAGCAGACCTACCCAACAACCGGGACAGGGGCGCACCGGGGAGCTGTTTTTT.

This clone has only a few counts. The V call is TRBV4-1, the J call TRBJ2-7; 11 bases are a match to TRBD2. V trimming: 0 bases; J trimming: 4 bases; junction bases outside the gene matches: 5. The length of the CDR3 is 16 residues. The germline V gene has CDR1 MGHRA and CDR2 YSYEKL. CDR3 region: CASSQEPSGRSYEQYF. Written as DNA, the CDR3 is TGCGCCAGCAGCCAAGAACCTAGCGGGAGGAGTTACGAGCAGTACTTC.

V usage is TRBV29-1 and J usage is TRBJ2-4; TRBD1 agrees at 12 bases. Germline V gene lookup returns CDR1 SQVTM and CDR2 ANQGSEA. With V trimmed by 6 bases and J by 2 bases, 2 bases remained unmatched. The CDR3 is made up of 14 amino acids. In DNA, the CDR3 is TGCAGCGTGGGACAGGGGGCGACCAAAAACATTCAGTACTTC. Its translation is CSVGQGATKNIQYF.

This CDR3 reads CASSLPGGPYEQYF. CDR3 in DNA: TGTGCCAGCAGCTTGCCGGGAGGACCCTACGAGCAGTACTTC. The rearrangement uses TRBV7-2 and TRBJ2-7, with 7 bases matching TRBD2. This CDR3 is 14 amino acids long. The germline V gene encodes CDR1 SGHTA and CDR2 FQGNSA. V shed 3 bases and J 2 bases; nucleotides not matched to a gene: 4.

Remarks on this clone: Since a far larger clone is one base different, this is likely a read error. The CDR3 reads CASSLGPGNSGNYEQYF. CDR3 sequence (DNA): TGTGCCAGCAGCTTAGGCCCGGGGAATAGCGGGAACTACGAGCAGTACTTC. V gene TRBV7-2 combines with J gene TRBJ2-7; 8 nucleotides align to TRBD2. Looked up from germline, CDR1 is SGHTA and CDR2 is FQGNSA. This CDR3 region has 17 residues. Unmatched junction bases numbered 11, after V lost 1 base and J lost 3 bases.